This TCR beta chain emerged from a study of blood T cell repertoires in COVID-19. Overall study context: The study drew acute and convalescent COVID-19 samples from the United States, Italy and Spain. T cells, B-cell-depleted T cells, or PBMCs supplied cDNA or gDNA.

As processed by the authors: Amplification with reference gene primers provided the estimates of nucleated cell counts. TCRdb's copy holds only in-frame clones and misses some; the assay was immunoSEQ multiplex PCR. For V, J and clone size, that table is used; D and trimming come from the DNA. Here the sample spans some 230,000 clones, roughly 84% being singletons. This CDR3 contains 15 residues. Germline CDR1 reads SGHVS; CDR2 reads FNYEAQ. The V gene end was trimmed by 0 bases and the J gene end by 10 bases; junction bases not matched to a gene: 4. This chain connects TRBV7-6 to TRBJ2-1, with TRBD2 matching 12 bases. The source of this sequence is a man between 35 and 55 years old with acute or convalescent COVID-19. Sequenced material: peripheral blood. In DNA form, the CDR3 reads TGTGCCAGCAGCTTAGCGGCTAGCGGGGGGGTGGAGCAGTTCTTC. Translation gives CASSLAASGGVEQFF.